Shown below are 17 T cell receptor beta chains from a single sample sequenced in a study of blood T cell repertoires in COVID-19 (dated by TCRdb to 2020 to 2022). Libraries came from the immunoSEQ multiplex PCR assay. The source is immuneACCESS, and TCRdb retained only in-frame sequences with V and J called. Part of the clones is not carried over; for the studies checked, unresolved V genes explain less than half of this, and the remainder is unexplained. The sample table shows around 150,000 clones, and about 82% are seen once. The leading ten clones occupy 4.5% to 5% of the sample. Material: peripheral blood. The receptors derive from a woman older than 75 with active or convalescent COVID-19.

A note on this clone: A read error may produce the germline difference seen at one junction end. J is TRBJ2-7 and V is TRBV15; perhaps TRBD1 as D (6 bases). The CDR3 is 15 residues long. The germline V gene has CDR1 LNHNV and CDR2 YYDKDF (reference sequence). Here the CDR3 reads CATSRERQVWDEQYF. CDR3 in DNA: TGTGCCACCAGCCGAGAAAGACAGGTCTGGGACGAGCAGTACTTC.

This clone has only one observation. V and J are TRBV5-6 and TRBJ1-3, with 8 bases that match TRBD1. V lost 4 bases and J lost 1; bases outside the gene matches: 7. This CDR3 is 16 amino acids long. The germline V gene encodes CDR1 SGHDT and CDR2 YYEEEE. CDR3 coding DNA: TGTGCCAGCAGCCCCCGGACAGGGAATTCTGGAAACACCATATATTTT. Its protein product is CASSPRTGNSGNTIYF.

The rearrangement uses TRBV3-1 (or the pseudogene TRBV3-2) and TRBJ1-1; D is perhaps TRBD1 (5 bases). Germline V gives CDR1 LGHDT, CDR2 YNNKEL (reference sequence). This CDR3 is built from 19 residues. Trimming took 0 bases from V and 6 from J, leaving 26 bases between them. The CDR3 sequence is CASSQEAVGAPGRAAEAFF. The CDR3 bases are TGTGCCAGCAGCCAAGAGGCGGTTGGGGCGCCCGGAAGGGCGGCTGAAGCTTTCTTT.

This chain joins TRBV5-1 and TRBJ1-1; perhaps TRBD1 as D (5 bases). This CDR3 comprises 14 residues. Germline CDR1 SGHRS, CDR2 YFSETQ. Deletions cut 0 bases from V and 4 bases from J, with 10 bases between. CDR3 DNA sequence: TGCGCCAGCAGCTTGGCCGCGGGGACCACTGAAGCTTTCTTT. It translates to CASSLAAGTTEAFF.

J is TRBJ1-5 and V is TRBV28, with 8 nucleotides matching TRBD1. CDR3 size: 15 residues. Germline CDR1 and CDR2: MDHEN and SYDVKM. Trimming removed 7 bases from V and 2 bases from J; junction bases left unmatched: 7. CDR3 DNA sequence: TGTGCCAGCACCCTTTCGACAGGGGGCAATCAGCCCCAGCATTTT. Amino acids: CASTLSTGGNQPQHF.

The J gene is TRBJ2-2, the V gene TRBV28, with unresolved D. The ends were cut back, 6 bases at V and 4 bases at J, with 12 bases in the middle. The CDR3 has 14 amino acids. Per germline, CDR1 MDHEN and CDR2 SYDVKM. The CDR3 region is CASSTPSPTGELFF. The DNA of the CDR3 is TGTGCCAGCAGCACACCATCCCCCACCGGGGAGCTGTTTTTT.

The rearrangement links TRBV2 to TRBJ1-2; 9 bases are shared with TRBD1. CDR1 and CDR2 (germline): SNHLY, FYNNEI. Germline trimming cut 8 bases from V and 4 bases from J; bases unmatched to any gene: 2. The length of the CDR3 is 12 residues. The DNA of the CDR3 is TGTGCCAGCCAGGACAGGGGCTATGGCTACACCTTC. It yields the protein CASQDRGYGYTF.

A single count supports this clone. This sequence joins TRBV18 and TRBJ1-3; D is perhaps TRBD1 (5 bases). Germline assignment: CDR1 KGHSH and CDR2 LQKENI. CDR3 size: 15 residues. Trimming cost V 2 bases and J 1 base, with 9 bases left between them. The CDR3 nucleotides are TGTGCCAGCTCACCAACGCAGGGTTCTGGAAACACCATATATTTT. As protein: CASSPTQGSGNTIYF.

This clone was observed many times. The V gene is TRBV7-2, the J gene TRBJ2-3; 9 nucleotides line up with TRBD2. Germline CDR1 reads SGHTA; CDR2 reads FQGNSA. The CDR3 runs to 18 residues. The V and J ends lost 0 bases and 2 bases, in that order; junction bases with no gene match: 9. The CDR3 DNA reads as TGTGCCAGCAGCTTAGCGGTCCTCGCGGGGGGGATCACAGATACGCAGTATTTT. Translation: CASSLAVLAGGITDTQYF.

The V and J genes are TRBV6-5 and TRBJ2-1; the match to TRBD2 covers 10 bases. The junction had 8 bases not matched to a gene; V was cut back by 10 bases and J by 2 bases. The CDR3 has 15 amino acids. Germline V gene lookup returns CDR1 MNHEY and CDR2 SVGAGI. The CDR3, as DNA: TGTGCCACCCGCATAGCGGGGGGCGCCTACAATGAGCAGTTCTTC. This translates into CATRIAGGAYNEQFF.

This clone has only one observation. This chain connects TRBV3-1 (or the pseudogene TRBV3-2) to TRBJ2-2; TRBD2 matches 9 bases. The CDR3 runs 14 residues. Germline CDR1 reads LGHDT; CDR2 reads YNNKEL (reference sequence). Trimming removed 8 bases from V and 5 bases from J; junction bases left unmatched: 6. CDR3 amino acids: CASGASGATGELFF. The CDR3 coding sequence is TGTGCCAGCGGAGCTAGCGGGGCGACCGGGGAGCTGTTTTTT.

The chain has TRBV9 and TRBJ1-5; D might be TRBD1 (5 bases). Germline V gene data show CDR1 as SGDLS and CDR2 as YYNGEE. CDR3 length equals 14 residues. V lost 4 bases and J lost 0, with 8 bases in between. CDR3 sequence: CASSPTASNQPQHF. The CDR3 DNA reads TGTGCCAGCAGCCCGACAGCTAGCAATCAGCCCCAGCATTTT.

The chain links TRBV28 to TRBJ2-7, with 12 nucleotides matching TRBD1. Germline assignment: CDR1 MDHEN and CDR2 SYDVKM. The CDR3 extends over 15 amino acids. V trimming: 8 bases; J trimming: 2 bases; junction bases outside the gene matches: 7. The CDR3 DNA follows: TGTGCCAGCCGCGGGGGACAGGGGGCCCCCTACGAGCAGTACTTC. Translating it yields CASRGGQGAPYEQYF.

The gene calls are TRBV7-3 and TRBJ2-7; 8 bases agree with TRBD2. The germline CDR1 and CDR2 sequences are SGHTA and FQGTGA. J gave up 3 bases and V 5 bases, and 12 bases lay outside the gene matches. The CDR3 contains 16 residues. The CDR3 spells CASSHPSPAGDYEQYF. The DNA for the CDR3 is TGTGCCAGCAGCCACCCTTCCCCAGCGGGGGACTACGAGCAGTACTTC.

This clone was seen more than once but under ten times. V gene TRBV5-1 combines with J gene TRBJ1-6, with D unclear. The CDR3 totals 18 residues. Germline V gene sequence: CDR1 SGHRS, CDR2 YFSETQ. V lost 0 bases and J 0 bases, leaving 13 bases between the germline ends. The CDR3 region is CASSLGHAGSSYNSPLHF. The CDR3 DNA reads as TGCGCCAGCAGCTTGGGACACGCCGGGAGCTCCTATAATTCACCCCTCCACTTT.

DNA for the CDR3: TGTGCCAGCAGTGAAACGAGGGCGGGTACGCAGTATTTT. Amino acid sequence: CASSETRAGTQYF. The genes are TRBV6-1 and TRBJ2-3; tentative D call: TRBD2 (5 bases). Between the trimmed V and J ends, which lost 2 bases and 8 bases, there was a span of 11 bases. Per the germline V gene, CDR1 is MNHNS and CDR2 is SASEGT. CDR3 size: 13 residues.

This clone was seen repeatedly, ten times or more. V and J are TRBV2 and TRBJ2-1, with D perhaps TRBD2 (6 bases). V was pared by 6 bases and J by 7 bases, with 22 bases between. The CDR3 length is 16 residues. Germline loops: CDR1 SNHLY, CDR2 FYNNEI. CDR3 sequence (DNA): TGTGCCAGCAGGGGGGGAGCGCTCCTCCCCGAGAATGAGCAGTTCTTC. Translating it yields CASRGGALLPENEQFF.